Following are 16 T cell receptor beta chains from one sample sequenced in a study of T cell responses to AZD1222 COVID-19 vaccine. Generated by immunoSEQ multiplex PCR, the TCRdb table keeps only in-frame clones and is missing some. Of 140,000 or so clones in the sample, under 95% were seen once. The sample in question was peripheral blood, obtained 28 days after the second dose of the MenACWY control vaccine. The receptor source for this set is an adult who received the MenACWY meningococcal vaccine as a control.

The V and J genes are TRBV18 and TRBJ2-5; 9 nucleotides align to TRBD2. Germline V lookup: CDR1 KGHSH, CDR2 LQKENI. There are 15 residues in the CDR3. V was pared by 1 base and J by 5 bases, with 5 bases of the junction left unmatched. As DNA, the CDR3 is TGTGCCAGCTCACCACGCGGGGGGGCCGAGGAGACCCAGTACTTC. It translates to CASSPRGGAEETQYF.

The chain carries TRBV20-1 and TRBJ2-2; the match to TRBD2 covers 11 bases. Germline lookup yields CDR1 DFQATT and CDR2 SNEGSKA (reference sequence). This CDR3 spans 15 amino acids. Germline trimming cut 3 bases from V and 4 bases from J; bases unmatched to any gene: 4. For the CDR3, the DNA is TGCAGTGCTAGTCTCCTAGCGGGAGGCACCGGGGAGCTGTTTTTT. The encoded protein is CSASLLAGGTGELFF.

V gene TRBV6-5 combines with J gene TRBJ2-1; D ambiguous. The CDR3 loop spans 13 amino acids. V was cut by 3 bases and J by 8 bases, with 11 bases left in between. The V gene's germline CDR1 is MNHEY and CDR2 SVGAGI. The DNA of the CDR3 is TGTGCCAGCAGTTATTACCGAGGCGATGAGCAGTTCTTC. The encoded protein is CASSYYRGDEQFF.

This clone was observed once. CDR3 DNA: TGTGCCAGCAGGGGGACAGGATACTCCTACAATGAGCAGTTCTTC. Its protein product is CASRGTGYSYNEQFF. The chain links TRBV6-6 to TRBJ2-1; the match to TRBD1 covers 8 bases. The length of the CDR3 is 15 residues. In germline, CDR1 is MNHNY, CDR2 SVGAGI (reference sequence). Trimming cost V 6 bases and J 0 bases; bases outside gene matches: 4.

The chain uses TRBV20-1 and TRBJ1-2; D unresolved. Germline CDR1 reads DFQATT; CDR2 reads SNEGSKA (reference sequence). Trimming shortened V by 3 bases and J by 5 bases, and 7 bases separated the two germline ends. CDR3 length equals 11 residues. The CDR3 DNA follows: TGCAGTGCTAGTCCGGGATATGGCTACACCTTC. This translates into CSASPGYGYTF.

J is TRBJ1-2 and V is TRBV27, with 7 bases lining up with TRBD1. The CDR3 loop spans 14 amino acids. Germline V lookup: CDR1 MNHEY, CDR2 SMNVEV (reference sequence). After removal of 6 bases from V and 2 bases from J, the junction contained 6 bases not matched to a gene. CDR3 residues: CASRPPGGNYGYTF. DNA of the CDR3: TGTGCCAGCAGACCCCCAGGGGGAAACTATGGCTACACCTTC.

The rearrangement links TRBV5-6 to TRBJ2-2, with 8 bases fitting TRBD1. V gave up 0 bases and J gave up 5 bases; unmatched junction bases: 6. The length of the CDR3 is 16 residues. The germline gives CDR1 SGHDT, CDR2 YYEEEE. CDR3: CASSLDFRGRTGELFF. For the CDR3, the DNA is TGTGCCAGCAGCTTGGACTTCAGGGGGCGGACCGGGGAGCTGTTTTTT.

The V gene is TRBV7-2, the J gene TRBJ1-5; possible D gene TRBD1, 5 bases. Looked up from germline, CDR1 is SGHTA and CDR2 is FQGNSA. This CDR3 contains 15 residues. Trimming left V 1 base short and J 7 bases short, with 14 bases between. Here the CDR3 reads CASSLVGDGGQPQHF. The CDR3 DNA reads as TGTGCCAGCAGCTTAGTGGGCGACGGGGGACAGCCCCAGCATTTT. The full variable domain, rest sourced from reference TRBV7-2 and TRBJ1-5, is GAGVSQSPSNKVTEKGKDVELRCDPISGHTALYWYRQSLGQGLEFLIYFQGNSAPDKSGLPSDRFSAERTGGSVSTLTIQRTQQEDSAVYLCASSLVGDGGQPQHFGDGTRLSIL.

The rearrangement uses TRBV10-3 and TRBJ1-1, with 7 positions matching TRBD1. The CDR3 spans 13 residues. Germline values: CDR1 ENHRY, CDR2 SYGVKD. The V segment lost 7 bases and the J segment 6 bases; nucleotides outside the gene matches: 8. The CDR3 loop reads CAIIANRGAEAFF. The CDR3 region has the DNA TGTGCCATCATTGCGAACAGGGGCGCTGAAGCTTTCTTT.

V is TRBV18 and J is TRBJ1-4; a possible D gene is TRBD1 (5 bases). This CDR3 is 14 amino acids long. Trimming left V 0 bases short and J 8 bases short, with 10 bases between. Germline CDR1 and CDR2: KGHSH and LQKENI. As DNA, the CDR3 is TGTGCCAGCTCACCACCGGGGGGTGGCGAAAAACTGTTTTTT. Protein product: CASSPPGGGEKLFF.

The CDR3 is CASSQLKGGETQYF. CDR3 DNA sequence: TGTGCCAGCAGCCAACTCAAGGGAGGCGAGACCCAGTACTTC. The chain uses TRBV3-1 (or the pseudogene TRBV3-2) and TRBJ2-5, with D possibly being TRBD2 (6 bases). The CDR3 spans 14 residues. V gave up 2 bases and J gave up 5 bases, with 12 bases separating them. Germline CDR1 and CDR2: LGHDT and YNNKEL (reference sequence).

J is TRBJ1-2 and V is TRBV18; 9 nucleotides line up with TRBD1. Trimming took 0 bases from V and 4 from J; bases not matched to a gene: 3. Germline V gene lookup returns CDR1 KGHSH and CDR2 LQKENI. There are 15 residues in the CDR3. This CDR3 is CASSPPSTGGYGYTF. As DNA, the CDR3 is TGTGCCAGCTCACCACCGTCGACAGGGGGCTATGGCTACACCTTC.

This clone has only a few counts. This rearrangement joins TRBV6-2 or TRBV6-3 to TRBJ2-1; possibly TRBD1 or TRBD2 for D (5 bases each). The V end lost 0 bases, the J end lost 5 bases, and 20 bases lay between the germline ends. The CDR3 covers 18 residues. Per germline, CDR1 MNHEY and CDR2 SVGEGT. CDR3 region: CASSYSLAGQVLDNEQFF. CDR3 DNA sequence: TGTGCCAGCAGTTACTCCCTAGCCGGACAAGTACTAGACAATGAGCAGTTCTTC.

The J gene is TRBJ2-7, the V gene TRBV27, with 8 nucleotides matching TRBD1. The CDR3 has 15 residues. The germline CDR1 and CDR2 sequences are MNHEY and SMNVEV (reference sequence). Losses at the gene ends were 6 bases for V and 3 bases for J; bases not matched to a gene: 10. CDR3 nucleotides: TGTGCCAGCAGGCGTGCCGGGACAGGTCACTACGAGCAGTACTTC. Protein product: CASRRAGTGHYEQYF.

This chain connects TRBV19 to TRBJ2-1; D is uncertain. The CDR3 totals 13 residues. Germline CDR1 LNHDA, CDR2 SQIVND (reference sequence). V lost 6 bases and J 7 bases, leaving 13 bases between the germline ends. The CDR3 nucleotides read TGTGCCAGTAGGTCCTCCGGCCTAAATGAGCAGTTCTTC. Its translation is CASRSSGLNEQFF.

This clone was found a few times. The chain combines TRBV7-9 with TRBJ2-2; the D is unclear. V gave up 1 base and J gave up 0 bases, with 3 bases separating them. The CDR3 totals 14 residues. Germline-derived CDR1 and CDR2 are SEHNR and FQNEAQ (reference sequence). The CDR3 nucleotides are TGTGCCAGCAGCTTAGGAGCGAACACCGGGGAGCTGTTTTTT. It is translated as CASSLGANTGELFF.